This T cell receptor (beta chain) came from a study of blood T cell repertoires in COVID-19. V was trimmed by 7 bases and J by 7 bases, leaving 14 bases between them. Germline lookup yields CDR1 SGDLS and CDR2 YYNGEE. This CDR3 is 12 amino acids long. Assay used: immunoSEQ multiplex PCR; TCRdb lists only in-frame clones, some missing. Among 150,000 to 200,000 clones listed, approximately 86% were seen once. The rearrangement links TRBV9 to TRBJ1-2; weak D call: TRBD1 (5 bases). This receptor was identified in a woman aged 80 or over with acute or convalescent COVID-19. Specimen: peripheral blood. For the CDR3, the DNA is TGTGCCAGCCTTATGTGGCAGGGTGGCTACACCTTC. It translates to CASLMWQGGYTF.